The clone carrying this TCR beta chain was found many times. Its antigen is not known. These data belong to a study of molecular identifiers for immune sequencing clone quantification. Libraries from naive CD8 cells were generated from roughly 18,000 to 920,000 sorted cells (with 10%, 30% or 50% RNA). Naive CD8 T cells were sorted as CD8+CD4-CCR7+CD45RA+. The authors built bulk TCR libraries by previously described methods with listed TCR primers. TCRdb passed the PCR reads through MiXCR, listing each CDR3 protein once. The table records more than 300,000 distinct CDR3 sequences, over 20% of them present only once. Overall study results and limits: Clonotypes topping 20 RNA copies carried over 99% of effector molecules but under 1% of naive ones.

Sequences were obtained from naive CD8+ T cells from blood, with Jurkat cell RNA spiked in. Regarding subset: FACS-sorted CD8+CD4-CCR7+CD45RA+ naive T cells. The sequence was collected from a human donor in good health. Some libraries in this study had Jurkat cell RNA spiked in.

CDR3 loop: CATSDLTVEGVYEQYF. As DNA, the CDR3 is TGTGCCACCAGTGATTTGACTGTCGAAGGGGTCTACGAGCAGTACTTC. The chain has TRBV24-1 and TRBJ2-7; D possibly corresponds to TRBD1 (5 bases). Per germline, CDR1 KGHDR and CDR2 SFDVKD. The V end lost 0 bases, the J end lost 3 bases, and 14 bases lay between the germline ends. CDR3 length: 16 amino acids.